The rows below give T cell receptor beta chains drawn from one sample of a study of blood T cell repertoires in COVID-19. The assay was immunoSEQ multiplex PCR, and TCRdb's table has in-frame clones only and misses some. This sample carries about 180,000 clones, approximately 88% of them seen once, and the ten largest clones take about 4%. Sequenced sample: peripheral blood. These receptor sequences come from a woman in her twenties or thirties with acute or convalescent COVID-19. CDR3s include the opening cysteine and the closing phenylalanine or tryptophan. The D gene is left open where the match is weak. A row's size may be missing; if present it is once, few, many or a size class.

v_gene	d_gene	j_gene	abundance	CDR3nt	CDR3aa
TRBV5-1	TRBD1	TRBJ2-7	.	TGCGCCAGCAGCTTGGACAGGGGCGACGACGAGCAGTACTTC	CASSLDRGDDEQYF
TRBV4-2	.	TRBJ2-1	.	TGTGCCAGCAGCCAAGTAACCCGAGACGGGAGACCGTTCTTC	CASSQVTRDGRPFF
TRBV6-5	.	TRBJ2-7	.	TGTGCCAGCAGCAAGTCGAGTGCATCCTACGAGCAGTACTTC	CASSKSSASYEQYF
TRBV13	.	TRBJ2-2	.	TGTGCCAGCAGGTTCACTGCGAACACCGGGGAGCTGTTTTTT	CASRFTANTGELFF
TRBV9	TRBD2	TRBJ2-1	.	TGTGCCAGCAGCGCGTCTTCCGGGACTATTTACAATGAGCAGTTCTTC	CASSASSGTIYNEQFF
TRBV4-2	TRBD2	TRBJ2-3	.	TGTGCCAGCAGCCAAGGACTAGCGGGGAGCACAGATACGCAGTATTTT	CASSQGLAGSTDTQYF
TRBV5-6	.	TRBJ2-7	.	TGTGCCAGCAGCCGGGGGACCACCTCCTACGAGCAGTACTTC	CASSRGTTSYEQYF
TRBV28	.	TRBJ1-2	.	TGTGCCAGCAGTCTAAAGAAGTACTATGGCTACACCTTC	CASSLKKYYGYTF
TRBV2	.	TRBJ2-7	.	TGTGCCAGCAGTGCTAGACAGACCCTGGGGCAGTACTTC	CASSARQTLGQYF
TRBV12-5	TRBD1	TRBJ2-5	.	TGTGCTAGTGGTACCTTACTCGACAGGGGGGGTGAGACCCAGTACTTC	CASGTLLDRGGETQYF
TRBV21-1	.	TRBJ2-5	.	TGTGCCAGCAGCTGCGGAGGGCTGAGGGAAAAAGAGACCCAGTACTTC	CASSCGGLREKETQYF
TRBV9	.	TRBJ1-4	.	TGTGCCAGCAGCCTCTGGGCGGGACCCGATGAAAAACTGTTTTTT	CASSLWAGPDEKLFF
TRBV5-1	TRBD2	TRBJ2-1	.	TGCGCCAGCTCCACGATGACTAGCTTAGGCAATGAGCAGTTCTTC	CASSTMTSLGNEQFF
TRBV7-7	TRBD2	TRBJ2-2	.	TGTGCTAGCAGCTTAGATTTAGCGGGGAACACCGGGGAGCTGTTTTTT	CASSLDLAGNTGELFF
TRBV11-2	.	TRBJ2-7	.	TGTGCCAGCAGCACCGAAGGGGGGGATTACGAGCAGTACTTC	CASSTEGGDYEQYF
TRBV28	.	TRBJ2-3	.	TGTGCCAGCAGCCTATGGGCGACAGATACGCAGTATTTT	CASSLWATDTQYF
TRBV10-1	TRBD2	TRBJ2-5	.	TGCGCCAGCAGTGGGGTAGCGGGAGGTTTGGAGACCCAGTACTTC	CASSGVAGGLETQYF
TRBV28	.	TRBJ2-1	.	TGTGCCAGCAGTACGGCGGGTGAGCAGTTCTTC	CASSTAGEQFF
TRBV23-1	.	TRBJ1-3	.	TGCGCCAGCAGTCGCAAACAGGGCTCTGGAAACACCATATATTTT	CASSRKQGSGNTIYF
TRBV5-1	.	TRBJ2-3	.	TGCGCCAGCAGCTCACAGGCAGACACGCAGTATTTT	CASSSQADTQYF
TRBV10-3	.	TRBJ2-7	.	TGTGCCATCGTTGGCAATCACTACGAGCAGTACTTC	CAIVGNHYEQYF
TRBV14	.	TRBJ1-1	.	TGTGCCAGCAGCCAATATACGGGCACTGAAGCTTTCTTT	CASSQYTGTEAFF
TRBV10-3	TRBD2	TRBJ2-3	.	TGTGCCGCTCGGACTAGTTCTGAGGTTACGCAGTATTTT	CAARTSSEVTQYF
TRBV7-9	.	TRBJ1-2	few	TGTGCCAGCAGTCTAGATCGGACCTTC	CASSLDRTF